The 9 T cell receptor beta chains reported below all come from one sample, sequenced in a study of T cell responses to AZD1222 COVID-19 vaccine. This table comes from immunoSEQ multiplex PCR, and its TCRdb copy is limited to in-frame clones, with some not included. The table includes 100,000 to 150,000 clones, about 93% detected once. The source material was peripheral blood, sampled 28 days after the second AZD1222 dose. Receptor source: an adult who received the AZD1222 COVID-19 vaccine.

The J gene is TRBJ2-3, the V gene TRBV29-1; 7 nucleotides agree with TRBD1. The CDR3 contains 13 residues. The ends lost 4 bases at V and 4 bases at J; junction bases unmatched: 5. Germline V gives CDR1 SQVTM, CDR2 ANQGSEA. The CDR3 nucleotides read TGCAGCGTTGGGCGTCAGGGGGCAGATACGCAGTATTTT. It encodes CSVGRQGADTQYF.

This chain connects TRBV6-6 to TRBJ2-5, with TRBD2 matching over 13 bases. In germline, CDR1 is MNHNY, CDR2 SVGAGI (reference sequence). Germline trimming cut 7 bases from V and 2 bases from J; bases unmatched to any gene: 7. CDR3 size: 16 residues. CDR3 region: CASNTPGLAGQETQYF. The CDR3 bases are TGTGCCAGCAATACGCCGGGACTAGCGGGGCAAGAGACCCAGTACTTC.

The chain has TRBV5-1 and TRBJ2-3; possibly TRBD2 for D (5 bases). V was pared by 5 bases and J by 1 base, with 11 bases between. Germline CDR1 reads SGHRS; CDR2 reads YFSETQ. CDR3 length equals 14 residues. CDR3 residues: CASRGGAGTDTQYF. CDR3 nucleotide sequence: TGCGCCAGCAGAGGAGGAGCGGGCACAGATACGCAGTATTTT.

The chain recombines TRBV3-1 (or the pseudogene TRBV3-2) with TRBJ1-2, with D perhaps TRBD1 (5 bases). V dropped 0 bases and J dropped 2 bases, with 7 bases sitting between them. This CDR3 spans 14 amino acids. Germline V gene data show CDR1 as LGHDT and CDR2 as YNNKEL (reference sequence). CDR3 residues: CASSQEWDNYGYTF. The CDR3 coding sequence is TGTGCCAGCAGCCAAGAATGGGACAACTATGGCTACACCTTC.

The gene calls are TRBV15 and TRBJ2-2, with D perhaps TRBD1 (6 bases). CDR3 size: 14 residues. Germline CDR1 is LNHNV and CDR2 is YYDKDF (reference sequence). Trimming removed 0 bases at V and 8 bases at J, with 10 bases between. The CDR3 spells CATSRDQGSGELFF. CDR3 nucleotides: TGTGCCACCAGCAGAGATCAGGGGTCTGGGGAGCTGTTTTTT.

The chain has TRBV11-2 and TRBJ1-6; 8 nucleotides align to TRBD1. Germline CDR1 is SGHAT and CDR2 is FQNNGV. Unmatched junction bases numbered 7, after V lost 5 bases and J lost 7 bases. This CDR3 has 15 residues. The CDR3 is CASSQGQGLNSPLHF. CDR3 nucleotides: TGTGCCAGCAGCCAAGGACAGGGACTCAATTCACCCCTCCACTTT.

The genes are TRBV29-1 and TRBJ1-1, with a weak D call TRBD1 (5 bases). The V end was cut by 6 bases, the J end by 5 bases, with 19 bases between. Germline V gene data show CDR1 as SQVTM and CDR2 as ANQGSEA. CDR3 length equals 14 residues. In DNA form, the CDR3 reads TGCAGCGTCGAACGGGGCAGGAAGGGAACTGAAGCTTTCTTT. It is translated as CSVERGRKGTEAFF. Using reference TRBV29-1 and TRBJ1-1 for the parts outside the CDR3, the full variable domain is SAVISQKPSRDICQRGTSLTIQCQVDSQVTMMFWYRQQPGQSLTLIATANQGSEATYESGFVIDKFPISRPNLTFSTLTVSNMSPEDSSIYLCSVERGRKGTEAFFGQGTRLTVV.

This chain connects TRBV3-1 (or the pseudogene TRBV3-2) to TRBJ2-5; no reliable D call. The ends were cut back, 1 base at V and 4 bases at J, with 7 bases in the middle. Germline V gene data show CDR1 as LGHDT and CDR2 as YNNKEL (reference sequence). There are 13 residues in the CDR3. In nucleotides, the CDR3 is TGTGCCAGCAGCCAAGCTAGGAGAGAGACCCAGTACTTC. This translates into CASSQARRETQYF.

This clone was observed once. This rearrangement joins TRBV6-2 or TRBV6-3 to TRBJ1-2; D not certain. The CDR3 loop spans 17 amino acids. Germline V lookup: CDR1 MNHEY, CDR2 SVGEGT. The V end was cut by 0 bases, the J end by 2 bases, with 16 bases between. The CDR3 reads CASSYSSDRPGNYGYTF. For the CDR3, the DNA is TGTGCCAGCAGTTACTCTTCAGACCGCCCAGGCAACTATGGCTACACCTTC.